Presented here are 20 T cell receptor beta chains from one specimen sequenced in a study of blood T cell repertoires in COVID-19. TCRdb keeps only in-frame clones here, not all; method: immunoSEQ multiplex PCR. The sample shows about 350,000 clones, 85% to 90% of them seen only once. Sequences were obtained from PBMCs or T cells enriched from blood (not recorded which). These receptors came from a woman in her twenties or thirties who had been exposed to COVID-19.

This sequence joins TRBV6-2 or TRBV6-3 and TRBJ1-1; 7 bases fit TRBD1. The ends lost 4 bases at V and 3 bases at J; junction bases unmatched: 5. Germline CDR1 and CDR2: MNHEY and SVGEGT. This CDR3 comprises 14 residues. This CDR3 is CASSLAQGYTEAFF. The CDR3 region has the DNA TGTGCCAGCAGTTTGGCACAGGGGTACACTGAAGCTTTCTTT.

This chain links TRBV13 with TRBJ2-7; 13 nucleotides match TRBD2. Germline trimming cut 5 bases from V and 4 bases from J; bases unmatched to any gene: 5. Germline CDR1 is PRHDT and CDR2 is FYEKMQ (reference sequence). The CDR3 is 15 residues long. The CDR3 sequence: CASSPGLAGRYEQYF. As DNA, the CDR3 is TGTGCCAGCAGCCCGGGACTAGCGGGACGGTACGAGCAGTACTTC.

The V call is TRBV5-4, the J call TRBJ2-7; no clear D gene. The CDR3 sequence is 16 residues long. Looked up from germline, CDR1 is SGHNT and CDR2 is YYREEE (reference sequence). Trimming stripped 4 bases from V and 4 bases from J, with 21 bases between. Here the CDR3 DNA reads TGTGCCAGCAGCCGTGTTCATCGACCGAGGCCATACGAGCAGTACTTC. This gives the protein CASSRVHRPRPYEQYF.

The rearrangement uses TRBV13 and TRBJ1-1; tentatively, D is TRBD1 (5 bases). This CDR3 is 15 amino acids long. V was pared by 5 bases and J by 1 base, with 14 bases between. Per germline, CDR1 PRHDT and CDR2 FYEKMQ (reference sequence). In DNA form, the CDR3 reads TGTGCCAGCAGCCCTCCAGGACACCCGAACACTGAAGCTTTCTTT. Protein sequence: CASSPPGHPNTEAFF.

The sample holds a few counts of this clone. J is TRBJ2-7 and V is TRBV28; 10 bases fit TRBD2. V lost 5 bases and J lost 4; bases outside the gene matches: 17. Germline CDR1 reads MDHEN; CDR2 reads SYDVKM. This CDR3 contains 18 residues. CDR3 nucleotide sequence: TGTGCCAGCAGTCCCCGCGGACTAGCGGCTAAGCTGGGTTACGAGCAGTACTTC. Its translation is CASSPRGLAAKLGYEQYF. Full variable domain (outside the CDR3, taken from reference TRBV28 and TRBJ2-7): DVKVTQSSRYLVKRTGEKVFLECVQDMDHENMFWYRQDPGLGLRLIYFSYDVKMKEKGDIPEGYSVSREKKERFSLILESASTNQTSMYLCASSPRGLAAKLGYEQYFGPGTRLTVT.

The J gene is TRBJ1-5, the V gene TRBV28; 11 bases are a match to TRBD1. Trimming took 2 bases from V and 6 from J; bases not matched to a gene: 15. Germline loops: CDR1 MDHEN, CDR2 SYDVKM. CDR3 length: 19 amino acids. The CDR3 bases are TGTGCCAGCAGTTTACCTGCCGGGGAGGACAGGGGGCAGGGTCAGCCCCAGCATTTT. It is translated as CASSLPAGEDRGQGQPQHF.

This clone showed up just once. The V call is TRBV7-2, the J call TRBJ2-3, with 7 positions matching TRBD2. V was clipped by 0 bases and J by 3 bases; unmatched bases: 3. Germline CDR1 and CDR2: SGHTA and FQGNSA. This CDR3 has 15 residues. CDR3 residues: CASSLAGGRTDTQYF. DNA for the CDR3: TGTGCCAGCAGCTTAGCGGGCGGGAGAACAGATACGCAGTATTTT.

This sequence joins TRBV5-3 and TRBJ1-1; TRBD1 might be the D (5 bases). TRBV5-3 is placed among ORFs of uncertain function. The V gene lost 8 bases and the J gene lost 5 bases, with 13 bases spanning the gap. The CDR3 runs 12 residues. CDR3 protein: CARLVGGTEAFF. In DNA form, the CDR3 reads TGTGCCAGGCTAGTGGGGGGAACTGAAGCTTTCTTT.

The chain combines TRBV9 with TRBJ2-7; weak D call: TRBD2 (6 bases). Trimming took 0 bases from V and 1 from J, leaving 11 bases between them. CDR3 length: 15 residues. The germline gives CDR1 SGDLS, CDR2 YYNGEE. CDR3 bases: TGTGCCAGCAGCGTAGCGGCTAGCGAGTCCTACGAGCAGTACTTC. Its protein product is CASSVAASESYEQYF.

J is TRBJ2-5 and V is TRBV11-2; D unresolved. This CDR3 spans 12 amino acids. Germline V gene sequence: CDR1 SGHAT, CDR2 FQNNGV. Trimming left V 2 bases short and J 5 bases short, with 6 bases between. CDR3 in DNA: TGTGCCAGCAGCTTAACCGGGGAGACCCAGTACTTC. Translating gives CASSLTGETQYF.

The V and J genes are TRBV25-1 and TRBJ2-3, with 8 bases aligning to TRBD1. V lost 7 bases to trimming and J lost 1 base; unmatched junction nucleotides: 1. Germline-derived CDR1 and CDR2 are MGHDK and SYGVNS. CDR3 length: 13 residues. CDR3 nucleotides: TGTGCCAGCATGGGACAGGGCACAGATACGCAGTATTTT. Amino acid sequence: CASMGQGTDTQYF.

This chain links TRBV5-6 with TRBJ1-1; 9 bases map to TRBD1. CDR1 SGHDT and CDR2 YYEEEE come from the germline V gene. This CDR3 spans 15 amino acids. V shed 0 bases, J shed 1 base, and the junction held 1 base outside the gene matches. DNA of the CDR3: TGTGCCAGCAGCTTGGGGGACAGGGAGAACACTGAAGCTTTCTTT. Its protein is CASSLGDRENTEAFF.

V usage is TRBV10-3 and J usage is TRBJ1-1; D remains unclear. The V gene lost 4 bases and the J gene lost 6 bases, with 15 bases spanning the gap. The V gene's germline CDR1 is ENHRY and CDR2 SYGVKD. The CDR3 runs to 14 residues. CDR3 DNA: TGTGCCATCAGTGGCCCCGCGGGGTCTCCTGAAGCTTTCTTT. It specifies CAISGPAGSPEAFF.

This clone was detected only once. The V and J genes are TRBV7-3 and TRBJ2-7; TRBD2 is a possible D gene (6 bases). Trimming stripped 5 bases from V and 3 bases from J, with 17 bases between. The CDR3 has 15 residues. CDR1 SGHTA and CDR2 FQGTGA come from the germline V gene. CDR3 in amino acids: CASSPGIADDYEQYF. The CDR3 DNA is TGTGCCAGCAGCCCCGGGATAGCGGACGACTACGAGCAGTACTTC.

The chain carries TRBV19 and TRBJ2-7; 13 bases agree with TRBD2. This CDR3 is built from 13 residues. The J segment lost 5 bases and the V segment lost 8 bases, leaving 3 bases of the junction unmatched. The germline gives CDR1 LNHDA, CDR2 SQIVND (reference sequence). The CDR3 sequence: CASRLAGGNEQYF. The CDR3 DNA sequence: TGTGCCAGTCGACTAGCGGGAGGTAACGAGCAGTACTTC.

The chain combines TRBV11-3 with TRBJ2-1; the match to TRBD2 covers 7 bases. CDR1 and CDR2 (germline): SGHNT, YENEEA. The CDR3 totals 18 residues. The junction had 9 bases not matched to a gene; V was cut back by 1 base and J by 0 bases. The CDR3 nucleotides read TGTGCCAGCAGCTTAGTTTTTGAGGGAGGGAGCTCCTACAATGAGCAGTTCTTC. Translating gives CASSLVFEGGSSYNEQFF. Supplemented by reference TRBV11-3 and TRBJ2-1, the full variable domain reads EAGVVQSPRYKIIEKKQPVAFWCNPISGHNTLYWYLQNLGQGPELLIRYENEEAVDDSQLPKDRFSAERLKGVDSTLKIQPAELGDSAVYLCASSLVFEGGSSYNEQFFGPGTRLTVL.

The chain joins TRBV19 to TRBJ1-2; perhaps TRBD1 as D (6 bases). The CDR3 sequence is 14 residues long. V lost 5 bases and J 6 bases, leaving 16 bases between the germline ends. Germline V gene lookup returns CDR1 LNHDA and CDR2 SQIVND (reference sequence). The CDR3 nucleotides are TGTGCCAGTAGTTCAGCTACAGGGATTGATGGCTACACCTTC. Encoded protein: CASSSATGIDGYTF.

This rearrangement joins TRBV5-1 to TRBJ1-6; D possibly corresponds to TRBD1 (6 bases). Germline V gene lookup returns CDR1 SGHRS and CDR2 YFSETQ. The CDR3 length is 16 residues. Trimming stripped 4 bases from V and 0 bases from J, with 11 bases between. The CDR3 DNA sequence: TGCGCCAGCAGCGCTGGACAGATCTCCTATAATTCACCCCTCCACTTT. Its translation is CASSAGQISYNSPLHF.

The chain recombines TRBV12-5 with TRBJ2-5; 8 nucleotides align to TRBD2. With V trimmed by 5 bases and J by 5 bases, 19 bases remained unmatched. Germline CDR1 is LGHNT and CDR2 is FRNRAP. The CDR3 length is 18 residues. CDR3 residues: CASGPGRLAGWDGETQYF. In nucleotides, the CDR3 is TGTGCTAGTGGTCCTGGTAGGCTAGCGGGCTGGGACGGGGAGACCCAGTACTTC.

This clone was found once. V gene TRBV28 combines with J gene TRBJ1-5, with a weak D call TRBD1 (6 bases). Germline V gene sequence: CDR1 MDHEN, CDR2 SYDVKM. The CDR3 runs to 14 residues. V was shortened by 6 bases and J by 2 bases, with 11 bases between the two germline ends. Here the CDR3 reads CASSGQWGNQPQHF. In DNA form, the CDR3 reads TGTGCCAGCAGCGGACAGTGGGGCAATCAGCCCCAGCATTTT.